One and the same sample provided the 21 T cell receptor beta chains below, sequenced in a study of T cells in Graves' hyperthyroidism and ophthalmopathy. Amplified TCR beta CDR3 regions came from RNA transcripts. First-round RT-PCR with HTBI primers amplified the TCR CDR3 region. TCRdb reprocessed the multiplex PCR reads via MiXCR and lists one record per CDR3 protein. The profile covers some 270,000 distinct CDR3 sequences, with about an eighth appearing a single time and approximately 7.9% taken by the ten largest. Input material: blood. The source is a woman between 40 and 55 years old with Graves' hyperthyroidism.

V gene TRBV24-1 combines with J gene TRBJ2-3, with D possibly TRBD2 on 6 matching bases. Trimming left V 5 bases short and J 0 bases short, with 8 bases between. The CDR3 covers 14 residues. Per the germline V gene, CDR1 is KGHDR and CDR2 is SFDVKD. The CDR3: CATSAAGSTDTQYF. The DNA for the CDR3 is TGTGCCACCAGTGCGGCGGGAAGCACAGATACGCAGTATTTT.

This clonotype appeared many times. CDR3 in amino acids: CSAIKVRAYEQYF. The CDR3 DNA reads TGCAGTGCTATTAAGGTGCGGGCCTACGAGCAGTACTTC. This sequence joins TRBV20-1 and TRBJ2-7; possibly TRBD2 for D (5 bases). The length of the CDR3 is 13 residues. CDR1 DFQATT and CDR2 SNEGSKA come from the germline V gene (reference sequence). The V gene lost 4 bases and the J gene lost 2 bases, with 12 bases spanning the gap.

Concerning this clonotype itself: A read error may be the cause here, since a much bigger clone is one base away. The chain is built from TRBV28 and TRBJ1-5; 7 nucleotides agree with TRBD1. This CDR3 is 16 amino acids long. Germline V gene lookup returns CDR1 MDHEN and CDR2 SYDVKM. The CDR3 bases are TGTGCCAGCAATTTAGGAGGGGGCGCGGGCAATCAGCCCCAGCATTTT. This gives the protein CASNLGGGAGNQPQHF.

This clonotype was observed a handful of times. V is TRBV2 and J is TRBJ2-5; TRBD2 matches at 10 bases. The CDR3 is 14 residues long. The germline CDR1 and CDR2 sequences are SNHLY and FYNNEI. J was trimmed by 5 bases and V by 6 bases; bases with no gene match: 6. CDR3 nucleotide sequence: TGTGCCAGCAGACAGCGGGAGGGCCGGGAGACCCAGTACTTC. The encoded protein is CASRQREGRETQYF.

This clonotype was counted ten times or more. The chain links TRBV6-1 to TRBJ2-7, with no clear D. CDR3 length: 12 residues. Germline CDR1 reads MNHNS; CDR2 reads SASEGT. Trimming left V 6 bases short and J 4 bases short, with 10 bases between. The CDR3 DNA sequence: TGTGCCAGCAGAAGTCAGACTTACGAGCAGTACTTC. Translated, it gives CASRSQTYEQYF.

In this sample, this clonotype turned up many times. V usage is TRBV4-1 and J usage is TRBJ1-1; D call uncertain. Germline CDR1 is MGHRA and CDR2 is YSYEKL. V lost 1 base, J lost 11 bases, and 26 bases lay in between. The CDR3 runs 17 residues. In DNA form, the CDR3 reads TGCGCCAGCAGCCAAGGTCCCTCCCGTGGGTCCTCAGTTTGGGCTTTCTTT. Amino acid sequence: CASSQGPSRGSSVWAFF.

This clonotype was detected ten times or more. J is TRBJ1-5 and V is TRBV15, with 7 bases identical to TRBD1. J lost 5 bases, V lost 1 base, and 2 bases had no gene match. The CDR3 totals 14 residues. Germline V gene lookup returns CDR1 LNHNV and CDR2 YYDKDF (reference sequence). In DNA form, the CDR3 reads TGTGCCACCAGCAGAGCAGGGGGGGATCAGCCCCAGCATTTT. Translation gives CATSRAGGDQPQHF.

The table lists this clonotype with many counts. This rearrangement joins TRBV20-1 to TRBJ1-5, with 8 bases lining up with TRBD1. Germline V gene sequence: CDR1 DFQATT, CDR2 SNEGSKA (reference sequence). V shed 1 base and J 6 bases; nucleotides not matched to a gene: 5. There are 14 residues in the CDR3. CDR3 residues: CSARAGGIGQPQHF. Written as DNA, the CDR3 is TGCAGTGCTAGAGCAGGGGGCATAGGTCAGCCCCAGCATTTT.

Many counts were recorded for this clonotype. The V gene is TRBV20-1, the J gene TRBJ1-2; tentatively, D is TRBD1 (5 bases). The CDR3 is 12 residues long. Germline V lookup: CDR1 DFQATT, CDR2 SNEGSKA (reference sequence). The V end lost 1 base, the J end lost 8 bases, and 11 bases lay between the germline ends. The CDR3 sequence: CSARGTEGGYTF. The CDR3 nucleotides are TGCAGTGCTAGAGGGACTGAGGGGGGCTACACCTTC.

The chain couples TRBV20-1 to TRBJ1-2, with D perhaps matching TRBD1 (6 bases). Germline V gene lookup returns CDR1 DFQATT and CDR2 SNEGSKA (reference sequence). V lost 5 bases to trimming and J lost 0 bases, with 13 bases between them. The CDR3 has 14 residues. The CDR3 loop is CSAFPGQANYGYTF. The CDR3 bases are TGCAGTGCTTTCCCGGGACAAGCTAACTATGGCTACACCTTC.

This chain connects TRBV20-1 to TRBJ2-3, with 9 nucleotides matching TRBD2. Germline V gives CDR1 DFQATT, CDR2 SNEGSKA (reference sequence). The CDR3 totals 14 residues. V shed 5 bases and J 2 bases; nucleotides not matched to a gene: 5. CDR3 sequence reads: CSAQIAGVTDTQYF. The CDR3 DNA sequence: TGCAGTGCTCAAATAGCGGGGGTCACAGATACGCAGTATTTT.

Many counts were recorded for this clonotype. This sequence joins TRBV5-5 and TRBJ2-1, with unresolved D. The CDR3 has 15 residues. V was trimmed by 1 base and J by 8 bases, leaving 16 bases between them. Per the germline V gene, CDR1 is SGHKS and CDR2 is YYEKEE (reference sequence). The CDR3 spells CASSLNLELGDEQFF. For the CDR3, the DNA is TGTGCCAGCAGCTTGAATTTAGAGCTTGGGGATGAGCAGTTCTTC.

This chain links TRBV6-2 or TRBV6-3 with TRBJ1-2; possible D gene TRBD1, 5 bases. V was trimmed by 8 bases and J by 5 bases, leaving 33 bases between them. This CDR3 has 19 residues. Germline V gives CDR1 MNHEY, CDR2 SVGEGT. The CDR3, as DNA: TGTGCCAGCTCACCAAGGACCCAACCGGCCCAACAGGAGGATTATGGCTACACCTTC. It yields the protein CASSPRTQPAQQEDYGYTF.

This chain connects TRBV28 to TRBJ1-2, with D uncertain. The ends were cut back, 5 bases at V and 4 bases at J, with 20 bases in the middle. The CDR3 is 16 residues long. Germline V lookup: CDR1 MDHEN, CDR2 SYDVKM. The CDR3 sequence is CASSIPGRAEVYGYTF. As DNA, the CDR3 is TGTGCCAGCAGTATACCTGGGAGGGCGGAGGTCTATGGCTACACCTTC.

This chain links TRBV7-2 with TRBJ2-5; perhaps TRBD2 as D (6 bases). V lost 5 bases and J lost 0, with 10 bases in between. Germline V gene sequence: CDR1 SGHTA, CDR2 FQGNSA. The CDR3 has 14 residues. The CDR3: CASSTGLNQETQYF. The CDR3 DNA reads as TGTGCCAGCAGCACGGGACTCAACCAAGAGACCCAGTACTTC.

This clonotype has more than one count but fewer than ten. The V and J genes are TRBV5-4 and TRBJ2-3; TRBD1 matches at 7 bases. Trimming at V came to 4 bases and at J to 2 bases, leaving 7 bases not matched to a gene. Germline V gives CDR1 SGHNT, CDR2 YYREEE (reference sequence). The CDR3 is 15 residues long. In DNA form, the CDR3 reads TGTGCCAGCAGCACCCGGGACAGAATCACAGATACGCAGTATTTT. It encodes CASSTRDRITDTQYF.

This clonotype has at least ten counts. The chain links TRBV24-1 to TRBJ1-2, with 9 nucleotides matching TRBD1. Unmatched junction bases numbered 2, after V lost 4 bases and J lost 3 bases. The V gene's germline CDR1 is KGHDR and CDR2 SFDVKD. The CDR3 totals 14 residues. Here the CDR3 reads CATSERTGDYGYTF. The CDR3 nucleotides are TGTGCCACCAGTGAGCGGACAGGGGACTATGGCTACACCTTC.

This clonotype has ten or more counts. The chain has TRBV27 and TRBJ2-2; D is ambiguous. V was shortened by 3 bases and J by 8 bases, with 7 bases between the two germline ends. The germline CDR1 and CDR2 sequences are MNHEY and SMNVEV (reference sequence). The CDR3 has 12 residues. The CDR3 loop is CASSFVSGELFF. DNA for the CDR3: TGTGCCAGCAGTTTTGTCAGTGGGGAGCTGTTTTTT.

V usage is TRBV20-1 and J usage is TRBJ2-1, with 10 bases matching TRBD2. V gave up 5 bases and J gave up 0 bases; unmatched junction bases: 10. CDR3 size: 17 residues. CDR1 is DFQATT and CDR2 is SNEGSKA in the germline V gene (reference sequence). CDR3 nucleotides: TGCAGTGCTCTGACTAGCGGGCCTCCTAGCTCCTACAATGAGCAGTTCTTC. Translation gives CSALTSGPPSSYNEQFF.

This clonotype has ten or more counts. The chain recombines TRBV7-2 with TRBJ2-7; 7 bases fit TRBD2. The CDR3 spans 16 residues. Looked up from germline, CDR1 is SGHTA and CDR2 is FQGNSA. Trimming cost V 1 base and J 0 bases; bases outside gene matches: 6. The CDR3 here is CASSLGGDYLSYEQYF. DNA for the CDR3: TGTGCCAGCAGCTTAGGTGGGGACTACCTCTCCTACGAGCAGTACTTC.

At least ten counts were recorded for this clonotype. V is TRBV11-2 and J is TRBJ2-3; the D gene is possibly TRBD2 (6 bases). V dropped 5 bases and J dropped 0 bases, with 12 bases sitting between them. Per germline, CDR1 SGHAT and CDR2 FQNNGV. CDR3 length: 15 amino acids. CDR3 in DNA: TGTGCCAGCAGCCCGGGACTCCAGAGCACAGATACGCAGTATTTT. Translation gives CASSPGLQSTDTQYF.